This T cell receptor (beta chain) was identified during a study of OX40 agonist ivuxolimab in advanced cancers. In the study overall: One hepatocellular carcinoma and a couple of cutaneous melanoma patients partially responded.

Assay: immunoSEQ multiplex PCR; the TCRdb copy retains only in-frame clones and omits some. The sample shows approximately 58,000 clones, around 93% of them seen only once. Blood was sampled at baseline, cycle 4 day 1, and cycle 7 day 1. Sequenced here: CD4+ or CD8+ T cells sorted from blood, sampled in a trial of the OX40 agonist ivuxolimab. This TCR derives from an adult with an advanced solid tumor such as melanoma, head and neck, liver or kidney cancer.

In nucleotides, the CDR3 is TGCGCCAGCTCTGGAGGGGACGCAAACTACGAGCAGTACTTC. Translated: CASSGGDANYEQYF. V and J are TRBV10-2 and TRBJ2-7, with a tentative D call TRBD2 (6 bases). This CDR3 spans 14 amino acids. CDR1 is WSHSY, CDR2 SAAADI, per germline. Trimming took off 8 bases at V and 3 bases at J, with 17 bases between the two ends.